This T cell receptor (beta chain) was recorded in a study of blood T cells in healthy people across ages. A second PCR, run for roughly 7 to 12 cycles, used a sample-barcoded 5' primer plus a J-beta primer mix. TCRdb re-called the 5' RACE reads with MiXCR, one entry per CDR3 protein. Among some 900,000 distinct CDR3 sequences listed, around 48% were seen once. Sequencing was done on a sample of blood. The receptor was derived from a man aged 25-45 years in good health.

The CDR3 DNA is TGTGCCAGCAGTTTAATGGGACAGGGGTATCAGCCCCAGCATTTT. Translation gives CASSLMGQGYQPQHF. This rearrangement joins TRBV12-3 or TRBV12-4 to TRBJ1-5; TRBD1 agrees at 10 bases. This CDR3 has 15 residues. V dropped 2 bases and J dropped 5; count of bases not matched to a gene: 3.